This T cell receptor beta chain was found in a study of cytomegalovirus exposure and HLA in healthy donors. Concerning this clone: What it binds is not known.

This CDR3 comprises 17 residues. J gave up 0 bases and V 5 bases, and 6 bases lay outside the gene matches. Germline CDR1 and CDR2: PRHDT and FYEKMQ (reference sequence). Notes on the study in general: Investigators reported approximately 170 TCR beta chains as tied to cytomegalovirus.

Clones were sequenced by immunoSEQ multiplex PCR, and TCRdb holds only the in-frame ones, with some missing. The data contain under 200,000 clones, 80% to 85% of them singletons. The sample taken for sequencing was PBMCs. The TCR comes from a woman aged 25 to 45 in good health and CMV-seronegative. This chain connects TRBV13 to TRBJ2-1, with 11 positions matching TRBD2. The CDR3 coding sequence is TGTGCCAGCAGCCCCCGGACTAGCGGGTACTCCTACAATGAGCAGTTCTTC. Amino acids: CASSPRTSGYSYNEQFF.